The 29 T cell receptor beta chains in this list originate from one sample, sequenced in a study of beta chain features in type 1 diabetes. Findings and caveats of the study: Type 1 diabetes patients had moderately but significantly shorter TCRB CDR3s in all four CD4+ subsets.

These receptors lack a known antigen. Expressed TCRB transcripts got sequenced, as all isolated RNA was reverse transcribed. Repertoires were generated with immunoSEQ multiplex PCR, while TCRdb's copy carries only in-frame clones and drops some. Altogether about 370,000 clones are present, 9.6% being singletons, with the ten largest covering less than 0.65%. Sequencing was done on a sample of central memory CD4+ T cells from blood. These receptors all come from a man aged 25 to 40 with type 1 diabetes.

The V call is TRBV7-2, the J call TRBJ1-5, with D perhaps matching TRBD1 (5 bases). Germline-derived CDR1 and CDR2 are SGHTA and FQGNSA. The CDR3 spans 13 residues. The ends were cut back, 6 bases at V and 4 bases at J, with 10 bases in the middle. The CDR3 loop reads CASRPQGNQPQHF. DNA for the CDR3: TGTGCCAGCAGACCCCAGGGTAATCAGCCCCAGCATTTT.

The CDR3 is CAEHPLLISGSPNQFF. The CDR3 DNA reads as TGTGCCGAGCACCCGCTACTGATTAGCGGGTCCCCCAATCAGTTCTTC. The chain combines TRBV27 with TRBJ2-1; TRBD2 agrees at 7 bases. Germline-derived CDR1 and CDR2 are MNHEY and SMNVEV (reference sequence). The CDR3 sequence is 16 residues long. J lost 13 bases, V lost 11 bases, and 26 bases had no gene match.

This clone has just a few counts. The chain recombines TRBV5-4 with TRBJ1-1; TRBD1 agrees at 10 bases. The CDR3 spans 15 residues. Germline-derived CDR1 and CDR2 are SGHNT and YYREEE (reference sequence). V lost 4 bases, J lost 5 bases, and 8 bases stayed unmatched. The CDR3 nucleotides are TGTGCCAGCAGCCCGTCCCGGGACAGGGGAACTGAAGCTTTCTTT. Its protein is CASSPSRDRGTEAFF.

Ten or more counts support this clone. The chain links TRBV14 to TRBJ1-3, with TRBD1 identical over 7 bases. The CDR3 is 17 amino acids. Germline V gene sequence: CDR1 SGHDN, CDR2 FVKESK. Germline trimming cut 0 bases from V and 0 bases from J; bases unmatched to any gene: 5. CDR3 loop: CASSQDRQGISGNTIYF. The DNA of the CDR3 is TGTGCCAGCAGCCAAGATCGACAGGGTATCTCTGGAAACACCATATATTTT.

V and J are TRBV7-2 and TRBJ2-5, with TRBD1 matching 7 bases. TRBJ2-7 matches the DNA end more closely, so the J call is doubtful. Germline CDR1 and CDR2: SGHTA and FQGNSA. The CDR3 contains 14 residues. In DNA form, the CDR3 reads TGTGCCAGCAGCGCCAAGACAGGGTGGGGCGAGCAGTACTTC. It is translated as CASSAKTGWGEQYF.

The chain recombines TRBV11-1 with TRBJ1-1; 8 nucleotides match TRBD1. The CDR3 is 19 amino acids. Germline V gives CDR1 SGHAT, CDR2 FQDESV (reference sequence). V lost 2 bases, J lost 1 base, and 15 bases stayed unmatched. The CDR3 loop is CASSLLAAGTGRRNTEAFF. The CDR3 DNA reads TGTGCCAGCAGCTTATTGGCGGCCGGGACAGGAAGAAGGAACACTGAAGCTTTCTTT.

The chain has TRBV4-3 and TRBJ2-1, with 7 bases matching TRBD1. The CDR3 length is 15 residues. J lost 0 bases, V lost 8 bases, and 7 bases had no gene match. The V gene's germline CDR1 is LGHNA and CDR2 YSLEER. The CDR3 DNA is TGCGCCAGCGAAAGGGGGCATAGCTCCTACAATGAGCAGTTCTTC. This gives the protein CASERGHSSYNEQFF.

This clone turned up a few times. The CDR3: CASSVEASGYNEQFF. The CDR3 DNA reads as TGTGCCAGCAGCGTAGAGGCTAGCGGCTACAATGAGCAGTTCTTC. V usage is TRBV9 and J usage is TRBJ2-1, with TRBD2 matching over 7 bases. The CDR3 contains 15 residues. Trimming at V came to 0 bases and at J to 3 bases, leaving 3 bases not matched to a gene. Germline V CDR1 and CDR2: SGDLS, YYNGEE. Supplemented by reference TRBV9 and TRBJ2-1, the full variable domain reads DSGVTQTPKHLITATGQRVTLRCSPRSGDLSVYWYQQSLDQGLQFLIQYYNGEERAKGNILERFSAQQFPDLHSELNLSSLELGDSALYFCASSVEASGYNEQFFGPGTRLTVL.

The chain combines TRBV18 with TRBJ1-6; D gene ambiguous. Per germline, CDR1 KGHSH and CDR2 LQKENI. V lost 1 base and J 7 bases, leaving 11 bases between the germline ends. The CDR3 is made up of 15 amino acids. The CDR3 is CASSPQTGSNSPLHF. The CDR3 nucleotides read TGTGCCAGCTCACCACAAACGGGGAGCAATTCACCCCTCCACTTT.

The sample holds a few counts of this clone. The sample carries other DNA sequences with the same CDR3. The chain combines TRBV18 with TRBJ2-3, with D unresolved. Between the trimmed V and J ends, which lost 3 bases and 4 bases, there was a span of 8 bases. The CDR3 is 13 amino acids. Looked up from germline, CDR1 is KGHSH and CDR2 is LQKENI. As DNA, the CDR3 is TGTGCCAGCTCACCGCCAAGCTCAGATACGCAGTATTTT. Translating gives CASSPPSSDTQYF.

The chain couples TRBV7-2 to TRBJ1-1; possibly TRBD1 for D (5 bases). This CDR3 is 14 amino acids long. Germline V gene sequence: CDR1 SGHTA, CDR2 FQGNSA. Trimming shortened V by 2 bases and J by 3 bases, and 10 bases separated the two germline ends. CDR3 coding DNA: TGTGCCAGCAGCTTACCACAGGATTACACTGAAGCTTTCTTT. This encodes CASSLPQDYTEAFF. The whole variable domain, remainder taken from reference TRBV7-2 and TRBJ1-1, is GAGVSQSPSNKVTEKGKDVELRCDPISGHTALYWYRQSLGQGLEFLIYFQGNSAPDKSGLPSDRFSAERTGGSVSTLTIQRTQQEDSAVYLCASSLPQDYTEAFFGQGTRLTVV.

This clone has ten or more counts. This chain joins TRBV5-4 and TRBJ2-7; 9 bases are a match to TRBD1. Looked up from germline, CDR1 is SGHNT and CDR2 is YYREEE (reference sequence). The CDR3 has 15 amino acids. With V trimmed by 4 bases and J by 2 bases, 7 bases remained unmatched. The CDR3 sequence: CASSPGQGLTYEQYF. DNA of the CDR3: TGTGCCAGCAGCCCGGGACAGGGACTAACCTACGAGCAGTACTTC.

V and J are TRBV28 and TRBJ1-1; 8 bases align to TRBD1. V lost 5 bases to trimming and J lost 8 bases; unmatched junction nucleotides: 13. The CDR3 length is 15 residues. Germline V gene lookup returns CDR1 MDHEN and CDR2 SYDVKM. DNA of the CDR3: TGTGCCAGCAGTACCCCCGGGACAGGCAGGCTGGAAGCTTTCTTT. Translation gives CASSTPGTGRLEAFF.

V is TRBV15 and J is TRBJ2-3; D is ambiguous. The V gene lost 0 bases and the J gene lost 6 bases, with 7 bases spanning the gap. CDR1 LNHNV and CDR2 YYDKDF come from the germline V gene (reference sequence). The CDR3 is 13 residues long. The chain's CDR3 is CATSRDRGDTQYF. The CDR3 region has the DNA TGTGCCACCAGCAGAGATCGAGGTGATACGCAGTATTTT. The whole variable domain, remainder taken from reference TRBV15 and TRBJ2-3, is DAMVIQNPRYQVTQFGKPVTLSCSQTLNHNVMYWYQQKSSQAPKLLFHYYDKDFNNEADTPDNFQSRRPNTSFCFLDIRSPGLGDTAMYLCATSRDRGDTQYFGPGTRLTVL.

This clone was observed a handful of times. DNA for the CDR3: TGTGCCAGCTCCGGACAGGGAGATCAGCCCCAGCATTTT. It codes for CASSGQGDQPQHF. The chain links TRBV6-5 to TRBJ1-5; 8 bases are shared with TRBD1. The CDR3 totals 13 residues. V was clipped by 8 bases and J by 5 bases; unmatched bases: 5. Germline CDR1 and CDR2: MNHEY and SVGAGI.

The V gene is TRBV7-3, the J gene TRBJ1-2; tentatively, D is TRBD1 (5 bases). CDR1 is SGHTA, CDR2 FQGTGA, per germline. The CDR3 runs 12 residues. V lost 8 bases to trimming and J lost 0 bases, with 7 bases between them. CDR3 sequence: CASGAANYGYTF. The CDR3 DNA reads TGTGCCAGCGGGGCGGCTAACTATGGCTACACCTTC.

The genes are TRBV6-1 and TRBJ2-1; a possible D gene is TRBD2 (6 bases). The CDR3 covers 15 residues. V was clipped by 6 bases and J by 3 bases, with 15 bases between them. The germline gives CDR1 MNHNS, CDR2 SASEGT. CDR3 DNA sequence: TGTGCCAGCAGCCCGGGTCGGGAGAACTACAATGAGCAGTTCTTC. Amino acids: CASSPGRENYNEQFF.

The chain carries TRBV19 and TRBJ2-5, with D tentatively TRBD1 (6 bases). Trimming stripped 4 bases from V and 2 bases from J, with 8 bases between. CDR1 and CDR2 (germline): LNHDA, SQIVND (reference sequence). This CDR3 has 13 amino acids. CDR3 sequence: CASSRDTQETQYF. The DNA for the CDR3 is TGTGCCAGTAGTAGGGACACACAAGAGACCCAGTACTTC.

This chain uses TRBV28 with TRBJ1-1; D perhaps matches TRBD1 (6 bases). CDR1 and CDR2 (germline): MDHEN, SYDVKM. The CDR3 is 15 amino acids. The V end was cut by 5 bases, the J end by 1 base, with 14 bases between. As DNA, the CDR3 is TGTGCCAGCAGTATGACGGGACACTCGAACACTGAAGCTTTCTTT. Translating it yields CASSMTGHSNTEAFF.

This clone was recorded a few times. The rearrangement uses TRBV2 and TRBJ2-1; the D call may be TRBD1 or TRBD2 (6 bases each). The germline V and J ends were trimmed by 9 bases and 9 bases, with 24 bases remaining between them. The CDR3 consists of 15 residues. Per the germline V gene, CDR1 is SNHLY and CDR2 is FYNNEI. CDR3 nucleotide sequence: TGTGCCAGTTCTTACCTCGGGGGCTGGGATGGTGAGCAGTTCTTC. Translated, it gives CASSYLGGWDGEQFF.

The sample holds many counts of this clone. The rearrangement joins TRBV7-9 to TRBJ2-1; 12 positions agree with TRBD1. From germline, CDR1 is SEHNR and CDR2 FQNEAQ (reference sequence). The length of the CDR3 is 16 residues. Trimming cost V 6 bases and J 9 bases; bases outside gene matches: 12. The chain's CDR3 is CASSPLPGQGAGEQFF. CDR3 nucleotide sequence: TGTGCCAGCAGTCCATTACCGGGACAGGGGGCTGGTGAGCAGTTCTTC.

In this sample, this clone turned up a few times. The CDR3 bases are TGTGCCAGTAGTATATCGAGCACGGACTTCTACGAGCAGTACTTC. Translating gives CASSISSTDFYEQYF. V is TRBV19 and J is TRBJ2-7, with a possible D match to TRBD2 (5 bases). V gave up 2 bases and J gave up 3 bases, with 14 bases separating them. The germline V gene encodes CDR1 LNHDA and CDR2 SQIVND (reference sequence). The CDR3 contains 15 residues.

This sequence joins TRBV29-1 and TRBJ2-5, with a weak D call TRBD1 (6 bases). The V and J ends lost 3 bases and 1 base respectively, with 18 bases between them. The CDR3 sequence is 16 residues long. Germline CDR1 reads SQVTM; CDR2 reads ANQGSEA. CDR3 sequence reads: CSVEGSLGGRQETQYF. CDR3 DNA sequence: TGCAGCGTTGAGGGTTCCCTAGGGGGTCGCCAAGAGACCCAGTACTTC.

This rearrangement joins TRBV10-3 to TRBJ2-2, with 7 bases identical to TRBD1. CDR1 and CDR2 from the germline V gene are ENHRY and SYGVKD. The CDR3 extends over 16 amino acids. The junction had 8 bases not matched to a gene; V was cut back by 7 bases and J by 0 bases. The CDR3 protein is CAITTDRASNTGELFF. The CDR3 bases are TGTGCCATCACCACCGACAGGGCCTCGAACACCGGGGAGCTGTTTTTT.

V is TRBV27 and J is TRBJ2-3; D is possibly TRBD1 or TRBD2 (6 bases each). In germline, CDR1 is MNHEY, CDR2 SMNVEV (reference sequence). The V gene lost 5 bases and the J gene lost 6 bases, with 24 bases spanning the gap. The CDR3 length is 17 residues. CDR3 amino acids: CASSRVPQGLGRDTQYF. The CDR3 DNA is TGTGCCAGCAGTCGGGTACCACAGGGCCTTGGGAGGGATACGCAGTATTTT.

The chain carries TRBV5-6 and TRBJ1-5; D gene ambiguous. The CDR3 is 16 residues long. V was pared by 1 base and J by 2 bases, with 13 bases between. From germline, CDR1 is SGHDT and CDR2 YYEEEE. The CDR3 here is CASSLSGRRGNQPQHF. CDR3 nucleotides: TGTGCCAGCAGCTTGTCCGGAAGAAGGGGCAATCAGCCCCAGCATTTT.

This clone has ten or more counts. The CDR3 region has the DNA TGCGCCAGCAGCTATAGCGGTTCTGGACCCTACAATGAGCAGTTCTTC. Its protein is CASSYSGSGPYNEQFF. The genes are TRBV10-1 and TRBJ2-1; TRBD2 is a possible D gene (6 bases). Germline CDR1 is WNHNN and CDR2 is SYGVQD (reference sequence). V was pared by 6 bases and J by 2 bases, with 17 bases between. This CDR3 is 16 amino acids long.

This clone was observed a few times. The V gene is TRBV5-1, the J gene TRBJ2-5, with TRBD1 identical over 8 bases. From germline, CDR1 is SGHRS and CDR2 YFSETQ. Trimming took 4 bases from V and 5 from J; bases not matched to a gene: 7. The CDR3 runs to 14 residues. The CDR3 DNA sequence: TGCGCCAGCAGCCAGGGACAGGTCAGGGAGACCCAGTACTTC. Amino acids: CASSQGQVRETQYF.

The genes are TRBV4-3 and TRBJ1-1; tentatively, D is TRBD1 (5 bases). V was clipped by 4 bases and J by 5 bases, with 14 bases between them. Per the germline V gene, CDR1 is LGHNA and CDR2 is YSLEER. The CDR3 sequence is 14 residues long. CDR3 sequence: CASSRRGTDTEAFF. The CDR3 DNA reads TGCGCCAGCAGCCGTCGGGGGACGGATACTGAAGCTTTCTTT.